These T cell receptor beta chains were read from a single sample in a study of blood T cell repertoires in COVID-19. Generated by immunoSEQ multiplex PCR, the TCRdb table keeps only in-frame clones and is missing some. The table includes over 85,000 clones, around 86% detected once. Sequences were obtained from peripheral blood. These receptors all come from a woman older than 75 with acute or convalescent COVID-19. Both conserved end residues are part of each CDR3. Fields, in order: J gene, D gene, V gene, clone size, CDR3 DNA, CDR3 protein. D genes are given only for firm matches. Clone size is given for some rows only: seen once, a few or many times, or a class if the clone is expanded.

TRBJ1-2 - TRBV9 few TGTGCCAGCAGCGTGTCACAGGGTAACTATGGCTACACCTTC CASSVSQGNYGYTF
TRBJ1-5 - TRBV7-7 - TGTGCTAGCAGCTTAGATATTGGCCAGCCCCAGCATTTT CASSLDIGQPQHF
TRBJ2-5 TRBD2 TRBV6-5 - TGTGCCAGCACCCAGCGGGGGGTCGGGGAAGAGACCCAGTACTTC CASTQRGVGEETQYF
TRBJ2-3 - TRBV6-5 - TGTGCCAGCAGTTACTTCGGGGGCACAGATACGCAGTATTTT CASSYFGGTDTQYF
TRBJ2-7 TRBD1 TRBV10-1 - TGCGCCAGCAGCAGGACAGGGGGATACGAGCAGTACTTC CASSRTGGYEQYF
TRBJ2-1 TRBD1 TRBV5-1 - TGCGCCAGCAGCTTGGTTACAGGGGCCCCCCCAGGCAATGAGCAGTTCTTC CASSLVTGAPPGNEQFF
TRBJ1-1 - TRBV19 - TGTGCCAGTAGTACAGGGAACACTGAAGCTTTCTTT CASSTGNTEAFF
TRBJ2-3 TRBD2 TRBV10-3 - TGTGCCTCCGGGGGGAGGGGCACAGATACGCAGTATTTT CASGGRGTDTQYF
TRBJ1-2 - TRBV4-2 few TGTGCCAGCACCTCCAGGGGCAACTATGGCTACACCTTC CASTSRGNYGYTF
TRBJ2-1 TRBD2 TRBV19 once TGTGCCAGTAGTTCGGCCAGCGGGGGAGTCTACAATGAGCAGTTCTTC CASSSASGGVYNEQFF
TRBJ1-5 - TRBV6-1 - TGTGCCAGCAGTGAGTCAGGGGTTAGCAATCAGCCCCAGCATTTT CASSESGVSNQPQHF
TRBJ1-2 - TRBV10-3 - TGTGCCATCAGCCCAGACAGATCCTATGGCTACACCTTC CAISPDRSYGYTF
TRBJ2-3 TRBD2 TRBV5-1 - TGCGCCAGCAGCGGGCGGGGGGGCCAAGATACGCAGTATTTT CASSGRGGQDTQYF
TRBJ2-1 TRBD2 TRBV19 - TGTGCCAGTAGTATAGAAACTAGCGGGAGCAATAGGCAGTTCTTC CASSIETSGSNRQFF
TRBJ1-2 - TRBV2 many TGTGCCAGCAGTGAAAACAGGTCTAACTATGGCTACACCTTC CASSENRSNYGYTF
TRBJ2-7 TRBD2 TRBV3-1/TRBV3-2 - TGTGCCAGCAGCCAAGATCTCGGGGGTTTTAGCGGGAGCCCGTCCTACGAGCAGTACTTC CASSQDLGGFSGSPSYEQYF
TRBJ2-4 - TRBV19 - TGTGCCAGTGCTAGAACAAACCAAAACATTCAGTACTTC CASARTNQNIQYF
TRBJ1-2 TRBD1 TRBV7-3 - TGTGCCAGCAGCTTAAGGGCTTCAGGGGGAGCAAGTGGCTACACCTTC CASSLRASGGASGYTF
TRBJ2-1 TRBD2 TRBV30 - TGTGCCTGGAGTGGTGGTACTAGCGGGAGGGCCGGTGAGCAGTTCTTC CAWSGGTSGRAGEQFF
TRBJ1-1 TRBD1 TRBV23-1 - TGCGCCAGCAGTCACCGGACAGGGAGGACTGAAGCTTTCTTT CASSHRTGRTEAFF
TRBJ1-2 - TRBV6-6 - TGTGCCAGCACCCTGAGCGTCCTCCTTAAGAACTATGGCTACACCTTC CASTLSVLLKNYGYTF
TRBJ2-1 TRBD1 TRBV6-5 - TGTGCCAGCAGTATCGACAGGGGGCACGGCAATGAGCAGTTCTTC CASSIDRGHGNEQFF
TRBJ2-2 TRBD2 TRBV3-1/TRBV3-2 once TGTGCCAGCAGCCCCGAAGAGCTAGCGGGAGCCGGGGAGCTGTTTTTT CASSPEELAGAGELFF
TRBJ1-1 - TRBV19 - TGTGCCAGTATCCCAGGGGTGTTCGGTGAAGCTTTCTTT CASIPGVFGEAFF
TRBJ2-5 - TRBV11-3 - TGTGCCAGCAGCTTGCACAGCCAAGAGACCCAGTACTTC CASSLHSQETQYF
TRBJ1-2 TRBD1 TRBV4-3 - TGCGCCAGCAGCCCCTCGGGACAGGGCAACTATGGCTACACCTTC CASSPSGQGNYGYTF
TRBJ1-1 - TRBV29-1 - TGCAGCGTTGACCGGGGGGGAGAGAGCACTGAAGCTTTCTTT CSVDRGGESTEAFF